This record looks at one T cell receptor beta chain sequence and its context. Time point given: cycle 4 day 1 (C4D1), after five to seven weeks of nivolumab. With no exception, relapse followed autologous stem cell transplantation in all patients, and brentuximab vedotin exposure varied. The CDR3 length is 16 residues. This specimen comes from a study of PD-1 blockade in classical Hodgkin lymphoma. TCRdb keeps only in-frame clones here, not all; method: immunoSEQ multiplex PCR. The data contain roughly 42,000 clones, nearly 70% of them singletons. The source was peripheral blood mononuclear cells (PBMCs), collected before the fourth cycle of nivolumab. The chain carries TRBV12-1 and TRBJ2-6; the DNA was not compared with TRBD2, the D call given in the table. TRBV12-1 corresponds to a pseudogene. The TCR comes from a human donor with classical Hodgkin lymphoma. DNA for the CDR3: TGTGCCAGCAGCCTGCCCGGGGGTTCTGGGGCCAACGTCCTGACTTTC. This codes for CASSLPGGSGANVLTF.